This T cell receptor beta chain is from a study of CD8 T cells in ankylosing spondylitis. Study outcomes and limitations: Clones that were linked to disease were CD8+ and were relatively rare in peripheral blood. Seemingly distinctive of ankylosing spondylitis blood was a TCR beta motif formed by eight highly homologous variants. Significant enrichment of disease-linked clones was reported in matched ankylosing spondylitis synovial fluid.

This clonotype appeared a few times. The antigen remains unidentified. Each TCR beta library was made by quantitative 5'-RACE that incorporated molecular barcodes. One entry per CDR3 protein results from TCRdb running MiXCR on the 5' RACE reads. Of 750,000 to 850,000 distinct CDR3 sequences listed, roughly 12% are singletons. CDR1 and CDR2 from the germline V gene are MRHNA and SNTAGT. Between the trimmed V and J ends, which lost 3 bases and 8 bases, there was a span of 4 bases. The CDR3 sequence is 11 residues long. This receptor was identified in a male donor with ankylosing spondylitis. Sequenced input: blood, either unsorted or a sorted T cell fraction (not recorded which). V gene TRBV6-4 combines with J gene TRBJ2-2, with D hard to call. CDR3 nucleotides: TGTGCCAGCAGTGAACGGGGGGAGCTGTTTTTT. This gives the protein CASSERGELFF.